This note documents a single TCR beta chain sequence. Produced via immunoSEQ multiplex PCR; TCRdb's table is partial and in-frame only. The sample includes around 69,000 clones, more than 70% of them seen just once. These data are taken from a study of blood T cell repertoires in COVID-19. CDR1 is MNHNS and CDR2 is SASEGT in the germline V gene. V dropped 3 bases and J dropped 5 bases, with 15 bases sitting between them. This CDR3 contains 15 residues. This sequence originates from a man over 45 with active COVID-19. The sample comprised peripheral blood. The V and J genes are TRBV6-1 and TRBJ2-3; TRBD2 might be the D (5 bases). The CDR3 is CASSDAGEGKDTQYF. For the CDR3, the DNA is TGTGCCAGCAGTGACGCTGGCGAGGGAAAAGATACGCAGTATTTT.